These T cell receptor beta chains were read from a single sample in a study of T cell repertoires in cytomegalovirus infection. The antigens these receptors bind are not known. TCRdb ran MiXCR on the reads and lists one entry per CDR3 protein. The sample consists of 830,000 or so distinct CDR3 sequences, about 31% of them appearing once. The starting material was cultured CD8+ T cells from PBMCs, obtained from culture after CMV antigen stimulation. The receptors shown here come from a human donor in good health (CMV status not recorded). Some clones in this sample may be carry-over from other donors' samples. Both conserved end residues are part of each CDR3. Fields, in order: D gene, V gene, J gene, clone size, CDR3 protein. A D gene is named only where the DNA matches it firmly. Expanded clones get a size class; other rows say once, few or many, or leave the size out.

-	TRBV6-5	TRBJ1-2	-	CASSQRGRGGYTF
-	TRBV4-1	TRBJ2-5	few	CASSQREFGRGAQETQYF
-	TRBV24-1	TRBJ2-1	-	CATSDQTGVRGNEQFF
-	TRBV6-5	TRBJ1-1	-	CATVGATEAFF
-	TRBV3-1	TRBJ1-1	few	CASSQVRAGTEAFF
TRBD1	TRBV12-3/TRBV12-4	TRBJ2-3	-	CASSFDYRTGVPDTQYF
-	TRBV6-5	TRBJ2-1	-	CVSSPGQTEQFF
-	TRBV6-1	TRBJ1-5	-	CASRGYSNQPQHF
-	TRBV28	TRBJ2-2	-	CASSSLPGVDTGELFF
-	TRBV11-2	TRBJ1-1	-	CASSFQGSRLTEAFF
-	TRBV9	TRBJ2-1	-	CASDRPGYNEQFF
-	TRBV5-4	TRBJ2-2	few	CASSLPGASTGELFF
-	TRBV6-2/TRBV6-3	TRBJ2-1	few	CASRGALKFF
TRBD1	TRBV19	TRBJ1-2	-	CASSTSQGGYGYTF
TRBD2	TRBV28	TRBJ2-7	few	CASSLLAGGTYEQYF
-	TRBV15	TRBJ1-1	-	CAPSNLQGGTEAFF
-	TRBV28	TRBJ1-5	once	CASRVGAVSNQPQHF
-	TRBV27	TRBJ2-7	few	CASSLYRTRDYEQYF
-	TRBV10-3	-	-	CAISEPGGAEQYF
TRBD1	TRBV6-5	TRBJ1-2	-	CASRTTGGYYGYTF
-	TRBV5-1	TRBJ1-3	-	CASSEETGSSGNTIYF
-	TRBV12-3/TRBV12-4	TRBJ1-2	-	CASSLGILLTF
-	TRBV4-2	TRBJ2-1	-	CASSQDLPATLSYNEQFF
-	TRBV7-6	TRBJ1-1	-	CASSPTTGRQAFF
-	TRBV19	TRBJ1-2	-	CASSILGVIDYGYTF
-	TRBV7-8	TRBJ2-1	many	CASSLLPAVGNEQFF
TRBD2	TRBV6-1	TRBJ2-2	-	CASSTVGGSPELFF
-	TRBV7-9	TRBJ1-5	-	CASSPGDVNQPQHF
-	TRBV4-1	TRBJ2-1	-	CASSQEPAVVEQFF
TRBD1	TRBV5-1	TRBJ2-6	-	CASSLVIRGPGANVLTF
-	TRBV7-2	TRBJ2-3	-	CASSLRDFLTDTQYF
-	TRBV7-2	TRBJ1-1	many	CASSPPWENTEAFF
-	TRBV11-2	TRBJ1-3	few	CASSPYGENTIYF
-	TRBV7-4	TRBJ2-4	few	CASSGEAQAKNIQYF
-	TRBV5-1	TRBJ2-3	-	CASSLQGSGVADTQYF
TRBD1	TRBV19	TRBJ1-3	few	CASSMGTASGNTIYF
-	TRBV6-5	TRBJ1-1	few	CASTKGENTEAFF